A selection of T cell receptor beta chains follows, all from one sample in a study of T cell responses to AZD1222 COVID-19 vaccine. This table comes from immunoSEQ multiplex PCR, and its TCRdb copy is limited to in-frame clones, with some not included. The repertoire holds 120,000 or so clones, with 81% as singletons. This specimen consisted of peripheral blood, obtained on day 0 of AZD1222 vaccination. The receptors come from an adult in good health. Each CDR3 is given with its conserved first and last residue. A D gene is named only where the DNA matches it firmly. Clone size, where shown, is once, few, many, or a class for clones that have expanded.

NA	few	TRBJ1-3	TRBV6-5	TGTGCCACACGACCTGGTTCGGGAAACACCATATATTTT	CATRPGSGNTIYF
NA	once	TRBJ2-3	TRBV5-1	TGCGCCAGCACCGGGTCGGGGGCAAGCACAGATACGCAGTATTTT	CASTGSGASTDTQYF
NA	NA	TRBJ2-7	TRBV24-1	TGTGCCACCAGTGAGGGGCGGGGAAGTTCCTACGAGCAGTACTTC	CATSEGRGSSYEQYF
TRBD1	NA	TRBJ1-5	TRBV3-1/TRBV3-2	TGTGCCAGCAGCGACGGGACAGGAAGGAATCAGCCCCAGCATTTT	CASSDGTGRNQPQHF
TRBD1	once	TRBJ1-5	TRBV19	TGTGCCAGTAGTGCCAGACAGGGAATCCAGCCCCAGCATTTT	CASSARQGIQPQHF
NA	NA	TRBJ1-5	TRBV19	TGTGCCAGTAGTTGGGGCAGAACAACCAATCAGCCCCAGCATTTT	CASSWGRTTNQPQHF
NA	few	TRBJ1-1	TRBV27	TGTGCCAGCCTAAGCCTGGGGAGGAACACTGAAGCTTTCTTT	CASLSLGRNTEAFF
NA	NA	TRBJ2-2	TRBV5-1	TGCGCCAGCAGCTTGGTGGTGGCGGGACGAACCGGGGAGCTGTTTTTT	CASSLVVAGRTGELFF
TRBD1	NA	TRBJ1-5	TRBV6-2/TRBV6-3	TGTGCCAGCAGTTACTCTCTGGACAGGGGCAATCAGCCCCAGCATTTT	CASSYSLDRGNQPQHF
TRBD1	NA	TRBJ2-2	TRBV7-2	TGTGCCAGCAGCCCTAGACAGGGGGCCATCGGGGAGCTGTTTTTT	CASSPRQGAIGELFF
TRBD2	NA	TRBJ2-1	TRBV24-1	TGTGCCACCAGTGACCCCGGGACTAGCGGCTATAATGAGCAGTTCTTC	CATSDPGTSGYNEQFF
TRBD1	NA	TRBJ1-3	TRBV6-1	TGTGCCAGCAGTGTACAAACCGGGACAGTTGGAAACACCATATATTTT	CASSVQTGTVGNTIYF
NA	NA	TRBJ2-5	TRBV7-2	TGTGCCAGCAGCTTAGACTCTACCGGTGGGACCCAGTACTTC	CASSLDSTGGTQYF
NA	NA	TRBJ2-1	TRBV19	TGTGCCAGTGGTCCAGGGGTAGGGAGTGCCTACAATGAGCAGTTCTTC	CASGPGVGSAYNEQFF
NA	NA	TRBJ1-2	TRBV19	TGTGCCAGTAGTATTCGTACACCGGGACACTACACCTTC	CASSIRTPGHYTF
NA	NA	TRBJ2-3	TRBV29-1	TGCAGCGTTGAACAGATCGCGCAGTATTTT	CSVEQIAQYF
NA	NA	TRBJ1-1	TRBV30	TGTGCCTGGAGTGTGAAGGAGTGGACTGAAGCTTTCTTT	CAWSVKEWTEAFF
NA	NA	TRBJ2-1	TRBV5-4	TGTGCCAGCATTACGGCGGGTGAGCAGTTCTTC	CASITAGEQFF
TRBD1	NA	TRBJ1-2	TRBV7-9	TGTGCCAGCAGCCCGACAGGGCCCTATGGCTACACCTTC	CASSPTGPYGYTF
NA	NA	TRBJ1-2	TRBV4-3	TGCGCCAGCAGCCAAGGTGGGATCGGGGAGTATGGCTACACCTTC	CASSQGGIGEYGYTF
TRBD1	NA	TRBJ1-4	TRBV18	TGTGCCAGCTCACCAGGGGCAGGGGGTAATGAAAAACTGTTTTTT	CASSPGAGGNEKLFF
TRBD2	NA	TRBJ2-1	TRBV19	TGTGCCAGTAGTATCGAGGGACTAGGATTTTCCCGCAATGAGCAGTTCTTC	CASSIEGLGFSRNEQFF
NA	NA	TRBJ1-1	TRBV6-2/TRBV6-3	TGTGCCAGCAGTTACTCCAGCAGGGGGAACACTGAAGCTTTCTTT	CASSYSSRGNTEAFF
TRBD1	NA	TRBJ2-5	TRBV24-1	TGTGCCACCAGTGATTTCGTCGCTGGGACAGCAGAGACCCAGTACTTC	CATSDFVAGTAETQYF
TRBD2	NA	TRBJ2-2	TRBV7-2	TGTGCCAGCAGCGTAAGCGGGGGGGAAAGGACCGGGGAGCTGTTTTTT	CASSVSGGERTGELFF
TRBD2	once	TRBJ2-7	TRBV3-1/TRBV3-2	TGTGCCAGCAGCCAAGATTTCGAACTAGCGGCCTACGAGCAGTACTTC	CASSQDFELAAYEQYF
TRBD1	once	TRBJ1-4	TRBV30	TGTGCCTGGAGTCTGGACAGGTTAAATGAAAAACTGTTTTTT	CAWSLDRLNEKLFF
NA	few	TRBJ2-3	TRBV12-3/TRBV12-4	TGTGCCAGCAGTTTTCTAGGGGCCGATACGCAGTATTTT	CASSFLGADTQYF